The 2 T cell receptor beta chains reported below all come from one sample, sequenced in a study of read filtering for tumor transcriptome and immune sequencing. This library used roughly 400 ng RNA and molecular barcoded adaptors spanning alpha/delta and beta/gamma chains. TCRdb redid the calling of the reads with MiXCR, one entry per CDR3 protein. Of almost 40,000 distinct CDR3 sequences listed, around 13% are singletons. The specimen was a population of CD138-negative cells sorted from bone marrow. The receptors originated from a donor at least 40 years old with multiple myeloma.

The chain couples TRBV29-1 to TRBJ2-1; D unresolved. The CDR3 contains 13 residues. CDR1 and CDR2 (germline): SQVTM, ANQGSEA. V was clipped by 4 bases and J by 5 bases, with 12 bases between them. This CDR3 reads CSVVPRLDNEQFF. CDR3 nucleotides: TGCAGCGTTGTGCCAAGGCTGGACAATGAGCAGTTCTTC.

This clonotype has at least ten counts. This CDR3 is CASSPGAKTYEQYF. Written as DNA, the CDR3 is TGTGCCAGCAGTCCCGGGGCCAAGACCTACGAGCAGTACTTC. This chain connects TRBV12-3 or TRBV12-4 to TRBJ2-7; D tentatively reads TRBD1 or TRBD2 (5 bases each). This CDR3 region has 14 residues. Between the trimmed V and J ends, which lost 5 bases and 2 bases, there was a span of 13 bases.